This TCR beta chain comes out of a study of beta chain features in type 1 diabetes. Findings and limits, study-wide: Naive, central memory and Treg TCRB repertoires appeared more alike in patients than in healthy donors.

V was pared by 10 bases and J by 2 bases, with 19 bases between. This CDR3 has 15 amino acids. The germline V gene encodes CDR1 ENHRY and CDR2 SYGVKD. Every bit of the isolated RNA underwent reverse transcription, so sequencing read expressed TCRB transcripts. Here immunoSEQ multiplex PCR was the method, and the copy in TCRdb shows in-frame clones only, minus some. This table has 200,000 to 300,000 clones, 55% to 70% appearing once. Comment on this clone: Its antigen is as yet unknown.

The genes are TRBV10-3 and TRBJ2-3; D perhaps matches TRBD2 (5 bases). The sequence was obtained from a man aged 30 to 39 in good health. Sequencing was carried out using naive CD4+ T cells from blood. For the CDR3, the DNA is TGTGCCAGCCGGGCGGGTTCGGGAAACACAGATACGCAGTATTTT. It encodes CASRAGSGNTDTQYF.